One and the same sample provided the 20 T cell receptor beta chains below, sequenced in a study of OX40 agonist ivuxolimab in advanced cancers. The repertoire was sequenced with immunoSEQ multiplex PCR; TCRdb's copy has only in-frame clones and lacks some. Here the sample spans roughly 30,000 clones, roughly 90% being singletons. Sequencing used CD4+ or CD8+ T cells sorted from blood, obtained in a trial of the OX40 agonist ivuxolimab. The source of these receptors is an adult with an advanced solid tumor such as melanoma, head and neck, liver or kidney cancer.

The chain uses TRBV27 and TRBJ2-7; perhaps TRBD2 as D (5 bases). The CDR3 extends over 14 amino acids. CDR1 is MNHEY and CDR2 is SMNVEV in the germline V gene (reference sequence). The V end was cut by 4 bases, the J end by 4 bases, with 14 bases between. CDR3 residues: CASSSLMTGYEQYF. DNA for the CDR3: TGTGCCAGCAGTTCCTTAATGACGGGGTACGAGCAGTACTTC.

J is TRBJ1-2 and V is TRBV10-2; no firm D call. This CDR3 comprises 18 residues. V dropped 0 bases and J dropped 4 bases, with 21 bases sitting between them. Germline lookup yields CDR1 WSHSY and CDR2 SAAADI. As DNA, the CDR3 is TGCGCCAGCAGTGAGTCGGTGGCAGGCACCCTTTTGGGCTATGGCTACACCTTC. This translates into CASSESVAGTLLGYGYTF.

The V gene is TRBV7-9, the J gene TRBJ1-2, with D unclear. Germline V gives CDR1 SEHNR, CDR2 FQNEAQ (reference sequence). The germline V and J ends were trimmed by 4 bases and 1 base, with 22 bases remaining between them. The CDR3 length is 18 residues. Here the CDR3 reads CASSSSNNGPHFNYGYTF. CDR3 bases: TGTGCCAGCAGCTCCTCAAATAACGGGCCCCATTTTAACTATGGCTACACCTTC.

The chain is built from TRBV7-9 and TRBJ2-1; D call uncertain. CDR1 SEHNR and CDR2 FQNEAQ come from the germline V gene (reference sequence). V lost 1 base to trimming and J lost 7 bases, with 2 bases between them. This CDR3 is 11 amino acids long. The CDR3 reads CASSLGNEQFF. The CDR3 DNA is TGTGCCAGCAGCTTAGGGAATGAGCAGTTCTTC.

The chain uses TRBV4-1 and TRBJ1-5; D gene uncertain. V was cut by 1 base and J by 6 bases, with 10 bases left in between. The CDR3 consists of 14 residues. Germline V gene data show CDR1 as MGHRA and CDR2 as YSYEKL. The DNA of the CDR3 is TGCGCCAGCAGCCAAGGGATATATGGTCAGCCCCAGCATTTT. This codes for CASSQGIYGQPQHF.

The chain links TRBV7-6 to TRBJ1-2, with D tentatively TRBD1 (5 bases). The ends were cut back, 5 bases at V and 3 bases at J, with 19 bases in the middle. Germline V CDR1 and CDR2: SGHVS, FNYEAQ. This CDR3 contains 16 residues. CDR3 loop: CASSARGNSPDYGYTF. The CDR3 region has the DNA TGTGCCAGCAGCGCAAGGGGAAACTCGCCCGACTATGGCTACACCTTC.

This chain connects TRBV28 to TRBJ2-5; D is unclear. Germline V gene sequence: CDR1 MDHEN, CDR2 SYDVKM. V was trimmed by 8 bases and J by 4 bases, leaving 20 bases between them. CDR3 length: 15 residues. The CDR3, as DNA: TGTGCCAGCCACAATTCCGGGCGGATGGGAGAGACCCAGTACTTC. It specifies CASHNSGRMGETQYF.

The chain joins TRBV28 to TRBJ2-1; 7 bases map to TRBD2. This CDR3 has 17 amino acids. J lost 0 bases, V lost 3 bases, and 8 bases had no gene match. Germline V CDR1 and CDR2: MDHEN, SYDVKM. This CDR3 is CASSFPRGTISYNEQFF. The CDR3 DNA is TGTGCCAGCAGTTTTCCCCGGGGGACTATCTCCTACAATGAGCAGTTCTTC.

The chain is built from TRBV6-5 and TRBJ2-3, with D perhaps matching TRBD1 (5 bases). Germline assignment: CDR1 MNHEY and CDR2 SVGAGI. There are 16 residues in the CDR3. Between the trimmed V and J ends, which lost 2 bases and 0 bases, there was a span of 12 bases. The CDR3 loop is CASSYGALGSTDTQYF. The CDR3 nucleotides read TGTGCCAGCAGTTACGGGGCCCTGGGTAGCACAGATACGCAGTATTTT.

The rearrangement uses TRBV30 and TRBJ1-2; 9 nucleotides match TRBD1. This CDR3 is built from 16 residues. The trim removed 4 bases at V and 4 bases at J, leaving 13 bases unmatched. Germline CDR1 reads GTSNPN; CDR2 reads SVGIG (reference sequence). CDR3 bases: TGTGCCTGGAACGTTATTCCGGGACAGGGCCTCTATGGCTACACCTTC. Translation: CAWNVIPGQGLYGYTF.

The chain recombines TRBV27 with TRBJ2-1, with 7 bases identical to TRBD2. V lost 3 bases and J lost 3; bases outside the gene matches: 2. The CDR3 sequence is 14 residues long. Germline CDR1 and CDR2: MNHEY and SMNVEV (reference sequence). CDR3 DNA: TGTGCCAGCAGTTTCGGCGGGAGCTACAATGAGCAGTTCTTC. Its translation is CASSFGGSYNEQFF.

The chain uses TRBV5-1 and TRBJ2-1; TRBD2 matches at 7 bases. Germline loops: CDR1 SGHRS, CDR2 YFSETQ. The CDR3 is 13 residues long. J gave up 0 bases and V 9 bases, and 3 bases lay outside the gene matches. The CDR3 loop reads CATRGDSYNEQFF. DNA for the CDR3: TGCGCCACCCGGGGGGACTCCTACAATGAGCAGTTCTTC.

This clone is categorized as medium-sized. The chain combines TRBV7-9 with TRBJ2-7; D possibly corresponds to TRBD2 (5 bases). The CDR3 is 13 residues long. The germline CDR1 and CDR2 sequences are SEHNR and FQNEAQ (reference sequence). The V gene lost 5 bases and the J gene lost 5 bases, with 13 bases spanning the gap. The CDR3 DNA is TGTGCCAGCAGCCCTCCCCTGAGGGACGAGCAGTACTTC. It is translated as CASSPPLRDEQYF.

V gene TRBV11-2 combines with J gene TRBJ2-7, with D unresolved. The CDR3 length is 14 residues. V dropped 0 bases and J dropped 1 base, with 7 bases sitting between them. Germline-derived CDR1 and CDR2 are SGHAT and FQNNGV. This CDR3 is CASSLEARSYEQYF. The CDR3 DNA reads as TGTGCCAGCAGCTTAGAGGCCAGGTCCTACGAGCAGTACTTC. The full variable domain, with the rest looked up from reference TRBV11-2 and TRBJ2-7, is EAGVAQSPRYKIIEKRQSVAFWCNPISGHATLYWYQQILGQGPKLLIQFQNNGVVDDSQLPKDRFSAERLKGVDSTLKIQPAKLEDSAVYLCASSLEARSYEQYFGPGTRLTVT.

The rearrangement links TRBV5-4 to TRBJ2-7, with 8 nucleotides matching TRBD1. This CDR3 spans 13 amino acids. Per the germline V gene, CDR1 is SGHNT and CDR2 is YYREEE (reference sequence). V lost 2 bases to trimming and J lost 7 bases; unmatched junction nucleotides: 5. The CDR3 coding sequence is TGTGCCAGCAGCTTAGGGCGGACAGGGGAGCAGTACTTC. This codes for CASSLGRTGEQYF.

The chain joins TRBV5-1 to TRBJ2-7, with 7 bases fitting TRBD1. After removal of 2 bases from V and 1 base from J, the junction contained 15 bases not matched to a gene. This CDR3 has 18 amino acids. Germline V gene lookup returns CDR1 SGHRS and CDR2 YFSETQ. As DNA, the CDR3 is TGCGCCAGCAGCTTTGGGTGGGGCAGGGGGTCCCAATCCTACGAGCAGTACTTC. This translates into CASSFGWGRGSQSYEQYF.

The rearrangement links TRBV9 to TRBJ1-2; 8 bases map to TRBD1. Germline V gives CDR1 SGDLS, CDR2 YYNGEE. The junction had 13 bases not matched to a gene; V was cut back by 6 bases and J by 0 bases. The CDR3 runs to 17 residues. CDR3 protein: CASTDSDRDRTNYGYTF. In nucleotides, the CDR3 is TGTGCCAGCACGGATTCGGACAGGGATAGGACTAACTATGGCTACACCTTC.

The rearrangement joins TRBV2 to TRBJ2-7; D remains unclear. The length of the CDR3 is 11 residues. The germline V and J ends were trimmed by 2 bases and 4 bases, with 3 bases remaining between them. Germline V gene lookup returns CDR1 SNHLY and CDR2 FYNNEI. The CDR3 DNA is TGTGCCAGCAGTGAACTTTACGAGCAGTACTTC. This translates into CASSELYEQYF.

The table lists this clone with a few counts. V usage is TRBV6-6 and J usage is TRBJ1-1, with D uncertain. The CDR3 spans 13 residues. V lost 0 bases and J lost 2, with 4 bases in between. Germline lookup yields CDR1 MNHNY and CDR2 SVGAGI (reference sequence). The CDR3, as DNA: TGTGCCAGCAGTTACTCGGTTAACACTGAAGCTTTCTTT. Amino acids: CASSYSVNTEAFF.

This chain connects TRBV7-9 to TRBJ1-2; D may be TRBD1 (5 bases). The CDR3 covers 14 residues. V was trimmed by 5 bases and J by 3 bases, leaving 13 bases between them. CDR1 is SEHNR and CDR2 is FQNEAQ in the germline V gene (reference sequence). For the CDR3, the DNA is TGTGCCAGCAGCCCCCCCTGGGGCGACTATGGCTACACCTTC. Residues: CASSPPWGDYGYTF. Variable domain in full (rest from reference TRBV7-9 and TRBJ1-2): DTGVSQNPRHKITKRGQNVTFRCDPISEHNRLYWYRQTLGQGPEFLTYFQNEAQLEKSRLLSDRFSAERPKGSFSTLEIQRTEQGDSAMYLCASSPPWGDYGYTFGSGTRLTVV.